Detailed here is one T cell receptor (beta chain). CDR1 and CDR2 from the germline V gene are SEHNR and FQNEAQ (reference sequence). This CDR3 is built from 14 residues. The V end was cut by 3 bases, the J end by 0 bases, with 8 bases between. Original analysis: For nucleated cells, counts were estimated from reference gene primer amplification. TCRdb's table, derived via immunoSEQ multiplex PCR, lists solely in-frame clones and lacks some. The V and J calls and clone size come from that table; D and trimming were worked out from the DNA. The sample lists hundreds of thousands of clones; 85% to 90% were seen once. The record originates from a study of blood T cell repertoires in COVID-19. Looking at the study overall: T cells, B-cell-depleted T cells, or PBMCs supplied cDNA or gDNA.

Grouping used clinical history reported by participants in a survey and questionnaire. Cohort 3 recovered donors had two negative PCRs, clearance, or symptom resolution. This chain links TRBV7-9 with TRBJ1-1; D may be TRBD1 (5 bases). Sequenced input: PBMCs or T cells enriched from blood (not recorded which). The TCR comes from a man younger than 35 who had recovered from COVID-19. The CDR3 DNA sequence: TGTGCCAGCAGCTTCGGGGGGGTGAACACTGAAGCTTTCTTT. Translation gives CASSFGGVNTEAFF.